This is a list of T cell receptor beta chains from one sample in a study of blood T cell repertoires in COVID-19. Using immunoSEQ multiplex PCR, the repertoire was profiled, and TCRdb retains in-frame clones only, with some absent. The table includes around 85,000 clones, 90% detected once. The sequenced sample consisted of peripheral blood. Every receptor here comes from a woman over 75 with active or convalescent COVID-19. CDR3s include the opening cysteine and the closing phenylalanine or tryptophan. Fields, in order: D gene, J gene, clone size, V gene, CDR3 protein, CDR3 DNA. The D gene is left open where the match is weak. Only some rows state a clone size, as once, few, many or a class for expanded clones.

d_gene: NA; j_gene: TRBJ1-5; abundance: NA; v_gene: TRBV27; CDR3aa: CASSQRARIAYSNQPQHF; CDR3nt: TGTGCCAGCAGTCAACGAGCCCGGATAGCTTATAGCAATCAGCCCCAGCATTTT
d_gene: NA; j_gene: TRBJ1-3; abundance: few; v_gene: TRBV18; CDR3aa: CASSQTGGSGNTIYF; CDR3nt: TGTGCCAGCTCACAGACCGGGGGGTCTGGAAACACCATATATTTT
d_gene: TRBD1; j_gene: TRBJ1-2; abundance: NA; v_gene: TRBV4-3; CDR3aa: CASSQDRGELGYTF; CDR3nt: TGCGCCAGCAGCCAGGACAGGGGTGAGCTTGGCTACACCTTC
d_gene: NA; j_gene: TRBJ1-5; abundance: few; v_gene: TRBV6-2/TRBV6-3; CDR3aa: CASSGGQPQHF; CDR3nt: TGTGCCAGCAGTGGGGGCCAGCCCCAGCATTTT
d_gene: TRBD1; j_gene: TRBJ1-2; abundance: NA; v_gene: TRBV18; CDR3aa: CASSPRQGFGYTF; CDR3nt: TGTGCCAGCTCACCACGACAGGGGTTTGGCTACACCTTC
d_gene: NA; j_gene: TRBJ2-5; abundance: NA; v_gene: TRBV1; CDR3aa: CTSSHGTGERPQYF; CDR3nt: TGCACCAGCAGCCATGGGACAGGAGAGAGGCCCCAGTACTTC
d_gene: NA; j_gene: TRBJ1-2; abundance: NA; v_gene: TRBV5-4; CDR3aa: CASSSQDGGLYGYTF; CDR3nt: TGTGCCAGCAGCTCCCAAGATGGAGGCCTCTATGGCTACACCTTC
d_gene: TRBD1; j_gene: TRBJ1-6; abundance: NA; v_gene: TRBV19; CDR3aa: CASSGLTGTNSPLHF; CDR3nt: TGTGCCAGTAGTGGACTGACAGGGACCAATTCACCCCTCCACTTT
d_gene: TRBD2; j_gene: TRBJ2-5; abundance: NA; v_gene: TRBV19; CDR3aa: CASRTSGSRRETQYF; CDR3nt: TGTGCCAGTAGGACTAGCGGGAGTAGGAGAGAGACCCAGTACTTC
d_gene: NA; j_gene: TRBJ2-2; abundance: NA; v_gene: TRBV14; CDR3aa: CASSQTSGRALGTGELFF; CDR3nt: TGTGCCAGCAGCCAAACAAGCGGGCGGGCCCTAGGGACCGGGGAGCTGTTTTTT
d_gene: NA; j_gene: TRBJ2-1; abundance: NA; v_gene: TRBV24-1; CDR3aa: CATSDLLRSSYNEQFF; CDR3nt: TGTGCCACCAGTGATTTGCTCCGGAGCTCCTACAATGAGCAGTTCTTC
d_gene: TRBD1; j_gene: TRBJ1-1; abundance: NA; v_gene: TRBV7-2; CDR3aa: CASSFLQGSTEAFF; CDR3nt: TGTGCCAGCAGTTTTCTACAGGGGAGCACTGAAGCTTTCTTT
d_gene: NA; j_gene: TRBJ2-3; abundance: NA; v_gene: TRBV2; CDR3aa: CASSVMGLDTQYF; CDR3nt: TGTGCCAGCAGTGTGATGGGACTAGATACGCAGTATTTT
d_gene: NA; j_gene: TRBJ1-5; abundance: NA; v_gene: TRBV7-2; CDR3aa: CASSIQGWDQPQHF; CDR3nt: TGTGCCAGCAGCATACAGGGTTGGGATCAGCCCCAGCATTTT
d_gene: NA; j_gene: TRBJ2-5; abundance: NA; v_gene: TRBV6-2/TRBV6-3; CDR3aa: CASSYLAASETQYF; CDR3nt: TGTGCCAGCAGTTACCTGGCGGCCAGTGAGACCCAGTACTTC
d_gene: NA; j_gene: TRBJ2-4; abundance: NA; v_gene: TRBV9; CDR3aa: CASSPQGWVEDIQYF; CDR3nt: TGTGCCAGCAGCCCTCAGGGTTGGGTAGAAGACATTCAGTACTTC
d_gene: TRBD1; j_gene: TRBJ1-4; abundance: NA; v_gene: TRBV28; CDR3aa: CASSLWTGGGEKLFF; CDR3nt: TGTGCCAGCAGTTTATGGACAGGGGGGGGTGAAAAACTGTTTTTT
d_gene: NA; j_gene: TRBJ1-5; abundance: NA; v_gene: TRBV19; CDR3aa: CASSTGRELSNQPQHF; CDR3nt: TGTGCCAGTAGTACTGGACGGGAACTTAGCAATCAGCCCCAGCATTTT
d_gene: NA; j_gene: TRBJ1-2; abundance: NA; v_gene: TRBV7-9; CDR3aa: CASSPGNVGGYTF; CDR3nt: TGTGCCAGCAGCCCCGGGAACGTGGGTGGCTACACCTTC
d_gene: NA; j_gene: TRBJ2-7; abundance: NA; v_gene: TRBV7-2; CDR3aa: CASSLPGVLIYEQYF; CDR3nt: TGTGCCAGCAGCTTACCCGGGGTCCTAATATACGAGCAGTACTTC
d_gene: TRBD1; j_gene: TRBJ1-1; abundance: NA; v_gene: TRBV15; CDR3aa: CATSRGQGAQLITEAFF; CDR3nt: TGTGCCACCAGCAGGGGACAGGGGGCGCAATTGATAACTGAAGCTTTCTTT
d_gene: NA; j_gene: TRBJ2-7; abundance: NA; v_gene: TRBV7-7; CDR3aa: CASSSHTMIGRFSYEQYF; CDR3nt: TGTGCTAGCAGCTCCCATACCATGATAGGCAGGTTTTCCTACGAGCAGTACTTC
d_gene: TRBD1; j_gene: TRBJ1-5; abundance: NA; v_gene: TRBV27; CDR3aa: CASSFVQGSQPQHF; CDR3nt: TGTGCCAGCAGTTTTGTACAGGGGAGTCAGCCCCAGCATTTT
d_gene: NA; j_gene: TRBJ1-5; abundance: NA; v_gene: TRBV30; CDR3aa: CASSAWHQPQHF; CDR3nt: TGTGCCTCCTCCGCATGGCATCAGCCCCAGCATTTT
d_gene: NA; j_gene: TRBJ1-1; abundance: NA; v_gene: TRBV19; CDR3aa: CASSRLDGLLGRNTEAFF; CDR3nt: TGTGCCAGTAGTAGGTTGGACGGACTCCTGGGGAGGAACACTGAAGCTTTCTTT
d_gene: TRBD1; j_gene: TRBJ1-5; abundance: NA; v_gene: TRBV12-5; CDR3aa: CASGLGQGQQRPQHF; CDR3nt: TGTGCTAGTGGTTTAGGACAGGGACAACAAAGGCCCCAGCATTTT
d_gene: NA; j_gene: TRBJ2-1; abundance: NA; v_gene: TRBV29-1; CDR3aa: CSVAKLARDNEQFF; CDR3nt: TGCAGCGTTGCCAAGCTAGCGAGAGACAATGAGCAGTTCTTC
d_gene: TRBD2; j_gene: TRBJ2-1; abundance: NA; v_gene: TRBV6-2/TRBV6-3; CDR3aa: CASSAILRTSSNEQFF; CDR3nt: TGTGCCAGCAGTGCTATTCTACGGACTAGCAGCAATGAGCAGTTCTTC
d_gene: TRBD2; j_gene: TRBJ2-5; abundance: NA; v_gene: TRBV11-2; CDR3aa: CASSFHWTSGEGETQYF; CDR3nt: TGTGCCAGCAGCTTCCACTGGACTAGCGGGGAGGGGGAGACCCAGTACTTC
d_gene: TRBD2; j_gene: TRBJ2-6; abundance: NA; v_gene: TRBV30; CDR3aa: CAWSAISGRVPGANVLTF; CDR3nt: TGTGCCTGGAGCGCGATCTCCGGGAGGGTTCCTGGGGCCAACGTCCTGACTTTC
d_gene: NA; j_gene: TRBJ2-7; abundance: NA; v_gene: TRBV6-1; CDR3aa: CASSEARYEQYF; CDR3nt: TGTGCCAGCAGTGAAGCGCGCTACGAGCAGTACTTC
d_gene: TRBD1; j_gene: TRBJ2-7; abundance: NA; v_gene: TRBV5-1; CDR3aa: CASSTGQSHYEQYF; CDR3nt: TGCGCCAGCAGCACGGGACAGTCCCACTACGAGCAGTACTTC
d_gene: TRBD1; j_gene: TRBJ1-2; abundance: NA; v_gene: TRBV27; CDR3aa: CASRTGGYGYTF; CDR3nt: TGTGCCAGCCGGACAGGGGGCTATGGCTACACCTTC
d_gene: NA; j_gene: TRBJ2-5; abundance: NA; v_gene: TRBV5-4; CDR3aa: CASSLRASDQETQYF; CDR3nt: TGTGCCAGCAGCTTGAGGGCTAGCGATCAAGAGACCCAGTACTTC
d_gene: TRBD2; j_gene: TRBJ2-1; abundance: NA; v_gene: TRBV19; CDR3aa: CASSRTSGKDEQFF; CDR3nt: TGTGCCAGTAGTAGGACTAGCGGGAAGGATGAGCAGTTCTTC
d_gene: TRBD2; j_gene: TRBJ2-1; abundance: NA; v_gene: TRBV5-4; CDR3aa: CASSLGGGGPIGEQFF; CDR3nt: TGTGCCAGCAGCTTGGGTGGGGGAGGGCCGATCGGTGAGCAGTTCTTC
d_gene: TRBD1; j_gene: TRBJ2-1; abundance: NA; v_gene: TRBV29-1; CDR3aa: CSVRQGAYNEQFF; CDR3nt: TGCAGCGTTCGACAGGGGGCCTACAATGAGCAGTTCTTC
d_gene: TRBD1; j_gene: TRBJ1-2; abundance: once; v_gene: TRBV5-6; CDR3aa: CATQDRVYNYGYTF; CDR3nt: TGTGCCACTCAGGACAGGGTATACAACTATGGCTACACCTTC
d_gene: NA; j_gene: TRBJ1-1; abundance: NA; v_gene: TRBV5-4; CDR3aa: CASSLKAGVATEAFF; CDR3nt: TGTGCCAGCAGCTTAAAAGCAGGGGTGGCCACTGAAGCTTTCTTT
d_gene: NA; j_gene: TRBJ2-1; abundance: NA; v_gene: TRBV5-1; CDR3aa: CASSLEGGGRSEQFF; CDR3nt: TGCGCCAGCAGCTTGGAGGGTGGGGGGAGGAGCGAGCAGTTCTTC
d_gene: NA; j_gene: TRBJ1-5; abundance: NA; v_gene: TRBV6-5; CDR3aa: CASSTREDQPQHF; CDR3nt: TGTGCCAGCAGCACCCGGGAGGATCAGCCCCAGCATTTT
d_gene: NA; j_gene: TRBJ1-4; abundance: NA; v_gene: TRBV24-1; CDR3aa: CATSFSGEKLFF; CDR3nt: TGTGCCACCAGCTTCTCAGGGGAAAAACTGTTTTTT
d_gene: TRBD1; j_gene: TRBJ1-1; abundance: NA; v_gene: TRBV27; CDR3aa: CASSIPGGEAFF; CDR3nt: TGTGCCAGCAGTATTCCAGGGGGCGAAGCTTTCTTT
d_gene: TRBD1; j_gene: TRBJ2-1; abundance: NA; v_gene: TRBV24-1; CDR3aa: CATSDLGTGYNEQFF; CDR3nt: TGTGCCACCAGTGATTTGGGGACAGGCTACAATGAGCAGTTCTTC
d_gene: TRBD1; j_gene: TRBJ1-5; abundance: NA; v_gene: TRBV5-6; CDR3aa: CASSLGTGRANQPQHF; CDR3nt: TGTGCCAGCAGCCTTGGGACAGGGAGAGCCAATCAGCCCCAGCATTTT
d_gene: TRBD2; j_gene: TRBJ2-7; abundance: NA; v_gene: TRBV28; CDR3aa: CASSPPASGTYEQYF; CDR3nt: TGTGCCAGCAGTCCCCCGGCTAGCGGTACCTACGAGCAGTACTTC
d_gene: NA; j_gene: TRBJ1-6; abundance: NA; v_gene: TRBV28; CDR3aa: CASSLSRVNSPLHF; CDR3nt: TGTGCCAGCAGTTTATCCAGGGTTAATTCACCCCTCCACTTT